This TCR beta chain originates from a study of T cells in Graves' hyperthyroidism and ophthalmopathy. Study-level results: Ophthalmopathy, as predicted by the model, came a median around 7 months after the prediction. Most thyroid clonotypes with frequency above 0.001 were detected in blood.

From RNA transcripts, TCR beta CDR3 regions were amplified. During a first-round RT-PCR of the TCR CDR3, the HTBI primer set was used. TCRdb re-derived calls from the multiplex PCR reads in MiXCR, one entry per CDR3 protein. Of around 490,000 distinct CDR3 sequences listed, about 20% were seen once; the top ten hold over 45%. Per the germline V gene, CDR1 is SGHAT and CDR2 is FQNNGV. V lost 5 bases to trimming and J lost 0 bases; unmatched junction nucleotides: 4. This CDR3 has 14 residues. This clonotype was found many times. Antigen unknown. This sequence was found in a man aged 35 to 55 with Graves' ophthalmopathy. The chain recombines TRBV11-2 with TRBJ2-7; 7 bases map to TRBD2. Material for sequencing was blood. CDR3 loop: CASSAGTNSYEQYF. The CDR3 bases are TGTGCCAGCAGCGCCGGGACTAACTCCTACGAGCAGTACTTC.